This T cell receptor (beta chain) was sequenced during a study of blood T cell repertoires in COVID-19. Study information: T cells, B-cell-depleted T cells, or PBMCs supplied cDNA or gDNA.

Measured with immunoSEQ multiplex PCR; TCRdb has only the in-frame clones, and not every one. In the table there are 330,000 or so clones, about 90% of which are singletons. This CDR3 has 17 amino acids. Germline V gene sequence: CDR1 SQVTM, CDR2 ANQGSEA. The J segment lost 7 bases and the V segment lost 5 bases, leaving 16 bases of the junction unmatched. In terms of age and location, participants ranged from roughly 18 to 100 years and lived in about two dozen US areas. Symptom resolution, clearance, or two negative PCRs marked donors in Cohort 3 as recovered. This receptor was identified in a woman between 25 and 40 years old who had recovered from COVID-19. Input material: PBMCs or T cells enriched from blood (not recorded which). This chain joins TRBV29-1 and TRBJ1-4; 10 bases map to TRBD1. The CDR3 DNA reads TGCAGCGTTCGGGGGACAGGGGACTTCAACTATCGTGAAAAACTGTTTTTT. Amino acid sequence: CSVRGTGDFNYREKLFF. Full variable domain (remainder filled in from reference TRBV29-1 and TRBJ1-4): SAVISQKPSRDICQRGTSLTIQCQVDSQVTMMFWYRQQPGQSLTLIATANQGSEATYESGFVIDKFPISRPNLTFSTLTVSNMSPEDSSIYLCSVRGTGDFNYREKLFFGSGTQLSVL.